The source of this T cell receptor beta chain is a study of T-cell reconstitution after alpha-beta-depleted transplantation in children. The CDR3 extends over 15 amino acids. CDR1 is KGHDR and CDR2 is SFDVKD in the germline V gene. Trimming removed 5 bases from V and 4 bases from J; junction bases left unmatched: 5. This sample's TCRbeta library carried unique molecular identifier barcodes. One entry per CDR3 protein, called by TCRdb with MiXCR from the PCR reads. The sample has 450,000 to 600,000 distinct CDR3 sequences, approximately 29% seen once. This material consisted of PBMCs from the stem cell graft donor, taken from the stem cell graft. This receptor was obtained from a human donor who donated a stem cell graft to a child with aplastic anemia. The chain joins TRBV24-1 to TRBJ2-1; 9 bases agree with TRBD1. CDR3 sequence (DNA): TGTGCCACCAGTGCCCCGGGACAGGGTTACAATGAGCAGTTCTTC. Protein product: CATSAPGQGYNEQFF.